This paragraph reports one T cell receptor (beta chain). Its antigen is unknown. CDR1 is LGHNA and CDR2 is YNFKEQ in the germline V gene. V gave up 0 bases and J gave up 0 bases, with 12 bases separating them. This CDR3 region has 18 residues. Primers: 60 Vbeta forward and 13 Jbeta reverse. Authors' analysis steps: Unique TCR beta chains numbered around 80 million in a later analysis, with around 10 million shared. This table comes from immunoSEQ multiplex PCR, and its TCRdb copy is limited to in-frame clones, with some not included. V and J calls and clone size follow that table, whereas D and trimming were derived from the DNA. Here the sample spans 130,000 or so clones, less than 85% being singletons. This sample is drawn from a study of cytomegalovirus exposure and HLA in healthy donors. Findings and caveats of the study: As was reported, the HLA-A and HLA-B alleles of most subjects were accurately predicted from TCR beta sequences. Cytomegalovirus association was listed for approximately 160 TCR beta chains. Immune exposure was documented only through CMV serostatus.

The chain couples TRBV4-2 to TRBJ2-6; weak D call: TRBD1 (6 bases). The specimen sequenced was PBMCs. The TCR originated in a man in his forties or fifties in good health and CMV-seronegative. The CDR3 nucleotides are TGTGCCAGCAGCCAAGATCAACAGGGCCGCTCTGGGGCCAACGTCCTGACTTTC. Protein product: CASSQDQQGRSGANVLTF.